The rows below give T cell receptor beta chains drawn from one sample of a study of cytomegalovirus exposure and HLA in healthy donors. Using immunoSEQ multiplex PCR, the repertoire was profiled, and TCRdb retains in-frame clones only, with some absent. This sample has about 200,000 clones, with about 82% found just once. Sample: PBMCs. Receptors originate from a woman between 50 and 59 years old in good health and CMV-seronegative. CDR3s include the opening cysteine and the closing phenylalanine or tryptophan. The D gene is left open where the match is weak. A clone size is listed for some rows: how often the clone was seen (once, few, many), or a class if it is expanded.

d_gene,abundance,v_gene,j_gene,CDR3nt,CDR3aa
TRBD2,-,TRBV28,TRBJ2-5,TGTGCCAGCAGACCGACTAGCGGTCCGCCGCAAGAGACCCAGTACTTC,CASRPTSGPPQETQYF
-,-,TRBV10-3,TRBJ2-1,TGTGCCATCAGTGAGTCGGGGGGAGGATACAATGAGCAGTTCTTC,CAISESGGGYNEQFF
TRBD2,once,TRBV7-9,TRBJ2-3,TGTGCCAGCAGCTTACCCACAACCGGGACTAGCGGAGATACGCAGTATTTT,CASSLPTTGTSGDTQYF
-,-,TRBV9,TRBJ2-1,TGTGCCAGCAGCGTCGGAAGGGGCTCCTCCTACAATGAGCAGTTCTTC,CASSVGRGSSYNEQFF
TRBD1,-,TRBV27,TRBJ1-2,TGTGCCAGCAGTTCCGGACAGGGAGGTGACTACACCTTC,CASSSGQGGDYTF
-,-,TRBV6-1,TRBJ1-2,TGTGCCAGCAGTGGGGGGACACGAGCTAACTATGGCTACACCTTC,CASSGGTRANYGYTF
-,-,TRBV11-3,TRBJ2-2,TGTGCCAGCTCAACGGGACATGGGAACACCGGGGAGCTGTTTTTT,CASSTGHGNTGELFF
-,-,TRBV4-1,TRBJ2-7,TGCGCCAGCAGCCAAGACAGGGGGGACAGTACTTTCTACGAGCAGTACTTC,CASSQDRGDSTFYEQYF
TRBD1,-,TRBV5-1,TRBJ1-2,TGCGCCAGCAGCTTCGCCAAAGACGGACAGGAGCAATTCTATGGCTACACCTTC,CASSFAKDGQEQFYGYTF
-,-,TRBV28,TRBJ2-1,TGTGCCAGCAGTAAAGGTAGCATCTACAATGAGCAGTTCTTC,CASSKGSIYNEQFF
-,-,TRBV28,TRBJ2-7,TGTGCCAGCAGTTCCGGGTTTAGTAGTCATAAGCAGTACTTC,CASSSGFSSHKQYF
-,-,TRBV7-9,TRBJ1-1,TGTGCCAGCAGGTTATCGGGCTACAAAGGGCCCCAAGGGAGCACTGAAGCTTTCTTT,CASRLSGYKGPQGSTEAFF
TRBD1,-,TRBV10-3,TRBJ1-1,TGTGCCATCAGTTCTATGGGACAGGGGACTGAAGCTTTCTTT,CAISSMGQGTEAFF
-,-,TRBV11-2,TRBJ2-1,TGTGCCAGCAGCTTAGTAGCGGATGCCTACAATGAGCAGTTCTTC,CASSLVADAYNEQFF
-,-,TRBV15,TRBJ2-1,TGTGCCACCAGCGGAGAGTTAGGAGGTGGGGTTGAGCAGTTCTTC,CATSGELGGGVEQFF
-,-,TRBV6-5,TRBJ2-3,TGTGCCAGCAGTTCCCGGGTGACCGGAGGAGCGGATACGCAGTATTTT,CASSSRVTGGADTQYF
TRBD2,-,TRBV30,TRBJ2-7,TGTGCCTGGCGAGCGGGGGAGGTTGCCTACGAGCAGTACTTC,CAWRAGEVAYEQYF
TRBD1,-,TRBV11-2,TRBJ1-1,TGTGCCAGCAGCTTAGGACCGGACAGGGGCTTAGTTAAGGCTTTCTTT,CASSLGPDRGLVKAFF
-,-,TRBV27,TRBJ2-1,TGTGCCAGCAGGCGACTAGTCAATGAGCAGTTCTTC,CASRRLVNEQFF
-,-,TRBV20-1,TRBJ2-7,TGCAGTGCTAGATGGGGCGAGCAGTACTTC,CSARWGEQYF
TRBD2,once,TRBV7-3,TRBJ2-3,TGTGCCAGCAGCTCCAGCGGGAGGGGATTCGGGAACACAGATACGCAGTATTTT,CASSSSGRGFGNTDTQYF
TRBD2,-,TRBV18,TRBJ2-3,TGTGCCAGCTCACCAACTAGCGGGGGGATCACAGATACGCAGTATTTT,CASSPTSGGITDTQYF
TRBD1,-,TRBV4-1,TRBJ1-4,TGCGCCAGCAGCCAGGGCCGGGACAGAAGGTTCTTT,CASSQGRDRRFF
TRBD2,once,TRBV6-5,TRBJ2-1,TGTGCCAGCAGTTCACTAGCGGGAGCTTTAAATGAGCAGTTCTTC,CASSSLAGALNEQFF
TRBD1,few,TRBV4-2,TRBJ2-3,TGTGCCAGCAGCCAGACAGGGCCTAGCACAGATACGCAGTATTTT,CASSQTGPSTDTQYF
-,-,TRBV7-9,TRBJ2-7,TGTTCCAGCAGCTCACAGGTCCCCTACGAGCAGTACTTC,CSSSSQVPYEQYF
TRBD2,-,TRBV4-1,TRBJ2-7,TGCGCCAGCAGCTTGAGCGGGGACTCCTACGAGCAGTACTTC,CASSLSGDSYEQYF
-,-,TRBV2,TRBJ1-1,TGTGCCAGCAGTGAGCGACAGGTGAACACTGAAGCTTTCTTT,CASSERQVNTEAFF
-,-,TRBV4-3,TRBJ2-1,TGCGCCAGCAGCCAAGATCGGACCCCACAGGATGAGCAGTTCTTC,CASSQDRTPQDEQFF
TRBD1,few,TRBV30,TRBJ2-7,TGTGCCTGGAGCCCAATGGGGACAGGGGGCTCTCTGGAGCAGTACTTC,CAWSPMGTGGSLEQYF
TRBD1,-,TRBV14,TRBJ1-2,TGTGCCAGCAGCCCGGGACAGGGGATCTATGGCTACACCTTC,CASSPGQGIYGYTF
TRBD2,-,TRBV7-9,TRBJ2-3,TGTGCCAGCAGCCAACCCCTAGCGGGAGTTAGGACAGATACGCAGTATTTT,CASSQPLAGVRTDTQYF
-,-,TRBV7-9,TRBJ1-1,TGTGCCAGCAGCCCCCGGGGTAGAAGGGCGAGCACTGAAGCTTTCTTT,CASSPRGRRASTEAFF
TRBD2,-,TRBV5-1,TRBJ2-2,TGCGCCAGCAGATCTAGCGGGACGAACACCGGGGAGCTGTTTTTT,CASRSSGTNTGELFF
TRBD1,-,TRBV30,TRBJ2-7,TGTGCCTGGAGTCCCGGGACAGATTACGAGCAGTACTTC,CAWSPGTDYEQYF
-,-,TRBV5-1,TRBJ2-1,TGCGCCAGCGCCACTAGCAGCGTGAATGAGCAGTTCTTC,CASATSSVNEQFF
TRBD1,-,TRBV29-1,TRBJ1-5,TGCAGCGTTGGGACAGGGGTCGATCAGCCCCAGCATTTT,CSVGTGVDQPQHF
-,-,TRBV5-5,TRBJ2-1,TGTGCCAGCAGCCTTTCGTACAATGAGCAGTTCTTC,CASSLSYNEQFF
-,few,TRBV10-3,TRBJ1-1,TGTGCCGCGGGTTTCAGGAACACTGAAGCTTTCTTT,CAAGFRNTEAFF
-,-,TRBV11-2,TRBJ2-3,TGTGCCAGCAGCCGTAGCACAGATACGCAGTATTTT,CASSRSTDTQYF
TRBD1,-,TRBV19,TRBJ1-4,TGTGCCACCTGGGACAGGGGTGGAACTAATGAAAAACTGTTTTTT,CATWDRGGTNEKLFF
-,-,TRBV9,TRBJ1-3,TGTGCCAGCAGCGTAGGAGCCAGGAAATCTGGAAACACCATATATTTT,CASSVGARKSGNTIYF
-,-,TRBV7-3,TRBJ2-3,TGTGCCAGCAGCTCAAGCACAGATACGCAGTATTTT,CASSSSTDTQYF
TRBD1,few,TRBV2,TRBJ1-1,TGTGCCAGCACGGACAGGGGGCTTAGAGCTTTCTTT,CASTDRGLRAFF
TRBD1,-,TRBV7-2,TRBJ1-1,TGTGCCAGCAGCCCTCATCAGGGGGCTCTGTACACTGAAGCTTTCTTT,CASSPHQGALYTEAFF
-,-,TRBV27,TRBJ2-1,TGTGCCAGCAGTATCCTTGACAGCTACAATGAGCAGTTCTTC,CASSILDSYNEQFF
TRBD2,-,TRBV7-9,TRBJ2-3,TGTTCCAGCAGCAAAAGCGGGACGGGCCTTTGGAAAGATACGCAGTATTTT,CSSSKSGTGLWKDTQYF
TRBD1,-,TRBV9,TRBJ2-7,TGTGCCAGCAGTGCTAGGACAGGGTTCGACTACGAGCAGTACTTC,CASSARTGFDYEQYF
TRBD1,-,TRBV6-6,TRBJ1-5,TGTGCCAGCAGTTGGGGGACAGGGGCGGAGTATCAGCCCCAGCATTTT,CASSWGTGAEYQPQHF
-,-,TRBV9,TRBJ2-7,TGTGCCAGCAGCGTAGAGGACAGCTCCTACGAGCAGTACTTC,CASSVEDSSYEQYF
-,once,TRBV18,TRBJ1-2,TGTGCCAGCTCACCAAGGTCAGAACGGGACTATGGCTACACCTTC,CASSPRSERDYGYTF
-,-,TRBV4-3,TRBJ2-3,TGCGCCAGCAGCCAAGAACCGGGGGTTACGCAGTATTTT,CASSQEPGVTQYF